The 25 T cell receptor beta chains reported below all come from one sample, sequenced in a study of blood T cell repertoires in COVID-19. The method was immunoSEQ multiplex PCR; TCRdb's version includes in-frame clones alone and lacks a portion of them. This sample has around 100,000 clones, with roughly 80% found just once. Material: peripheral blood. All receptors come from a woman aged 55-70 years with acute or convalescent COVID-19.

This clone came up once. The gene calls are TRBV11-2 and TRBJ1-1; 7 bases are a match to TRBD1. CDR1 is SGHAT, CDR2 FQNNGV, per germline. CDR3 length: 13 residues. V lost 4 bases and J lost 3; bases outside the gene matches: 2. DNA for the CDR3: TGTGCCAGCAGCTCAGGGGGATACACTGAAGCTTTCTTT. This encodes CASSSGGYTEAFF.

CDR3 region: CASSHPGDRRYGYTF. For the CDR3, the DNA is TGTGCCAGCAGCCATCCCGGGGATAGACGGTATGGCTACACCTTC. V is TRBV3-1 (or the pseudogene TRBV3-2) and J is TRBJ1-2; D is uncertain. Per the germline V gene, CDR1 is LGHDT and CDR2 is YNNKEL (reference sequence). V lost 3 bases to trimming and J lost 5 bases, with 16 bases between them. There are 15 residues in the CDR3.

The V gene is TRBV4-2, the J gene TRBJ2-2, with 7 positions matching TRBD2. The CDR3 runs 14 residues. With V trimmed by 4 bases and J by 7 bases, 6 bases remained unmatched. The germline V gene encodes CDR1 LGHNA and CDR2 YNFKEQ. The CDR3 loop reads CASSRGLLGGELFF. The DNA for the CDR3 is TGTGCCAGCAGCCGGGGACTATTGGGCGGGGAGCTGTTTTTT.

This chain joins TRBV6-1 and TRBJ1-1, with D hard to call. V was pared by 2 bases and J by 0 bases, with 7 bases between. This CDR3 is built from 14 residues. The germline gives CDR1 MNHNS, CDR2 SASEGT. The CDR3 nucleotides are TGTGCCAGCAGTGAACCGAGAATGAACACTGAAGCTTTCTTT. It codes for CASSEPRMNTEAFF.

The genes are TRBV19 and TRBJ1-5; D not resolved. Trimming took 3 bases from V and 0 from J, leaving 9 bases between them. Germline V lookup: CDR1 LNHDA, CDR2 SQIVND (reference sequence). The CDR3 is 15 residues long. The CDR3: CASSIATVSNQPQHF. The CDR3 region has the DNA TGTGCCAGTAGTATCGCCACGGTTAGCAATCAGCCCCAGCATTTT.

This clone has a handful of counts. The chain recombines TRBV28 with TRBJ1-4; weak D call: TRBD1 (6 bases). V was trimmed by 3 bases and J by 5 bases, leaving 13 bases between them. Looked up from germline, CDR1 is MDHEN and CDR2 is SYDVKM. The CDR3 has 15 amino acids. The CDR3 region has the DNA TGTGCCAGCAGTTTCGCCCGGCAGGGGAATGAAAAACTGTTTTTT. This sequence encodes CASSFARQGNEKLFF.

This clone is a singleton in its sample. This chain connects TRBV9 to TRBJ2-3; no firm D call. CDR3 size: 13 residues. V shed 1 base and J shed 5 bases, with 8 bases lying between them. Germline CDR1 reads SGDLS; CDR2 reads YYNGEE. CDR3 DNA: TGTGCCAGCAGCGTAACCGGAGAAGATACGCAGTATTTT. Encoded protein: CASSVTGEDTQYF.

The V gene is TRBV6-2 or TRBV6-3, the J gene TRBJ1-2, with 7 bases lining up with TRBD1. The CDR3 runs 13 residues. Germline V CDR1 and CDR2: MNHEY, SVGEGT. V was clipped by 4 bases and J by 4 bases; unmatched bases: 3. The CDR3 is CASSFGTAYGYTF. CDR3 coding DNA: TGTGCCAGCAGTTTCGGGACAGCCTATGGCTACACCTTC.

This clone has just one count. CDR3 coding DNA: TGTGCCAGCAGCCTGGACATTGGCCTAGATGGCTACACCTTC. Translated, it gives CASSLDIGLDGYTF. The gene calls are TRBV7-9 and TRBJ1-2, with a possible D match to TRBD1 (5 bases). CDR3 length equals 14 residues. The germline V gene encodes CDR1 SEHNR and CDR2 FQNEAQ (reference sequence). The V and J ends lost 5 bases and 6 bases respectively, with 16 bases between them.

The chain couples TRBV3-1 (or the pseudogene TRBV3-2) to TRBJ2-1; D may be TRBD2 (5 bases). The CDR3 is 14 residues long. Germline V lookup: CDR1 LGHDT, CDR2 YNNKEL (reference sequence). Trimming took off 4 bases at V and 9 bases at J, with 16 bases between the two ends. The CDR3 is CASSRREGWGEQFF. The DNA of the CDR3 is TGTGCCAGCAGCCGACGCGAGGGCTGGGGTGAGCAGTTCTTC.

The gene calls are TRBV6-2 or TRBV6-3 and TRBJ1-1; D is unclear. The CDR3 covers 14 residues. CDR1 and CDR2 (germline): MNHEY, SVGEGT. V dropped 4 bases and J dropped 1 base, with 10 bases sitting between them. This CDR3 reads CASSSRSRNTEAFF. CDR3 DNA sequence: TGTGCCAGCAGTTCGAGGAGCCGGAACACTGAAGCTTTCTTT.

The CDR3 spells CASSPRPPYEQYF. CDR3 sequence (DNA): TGTGCCAGCAGCCCTAGACCCCCCTACGAGCAGTACTTC. The rearrangement links TRBV3-1 (or the pseudogene TRBV3-2) to TRBJ2-7; D not certain. This CDR3 comprises 13 residues. The V end was cut by 4 bases, the J end by 2 bases, with 9 bases between. In germline, CDR1 is LGHDT, CDR2 YNNKEL (reference sequence).

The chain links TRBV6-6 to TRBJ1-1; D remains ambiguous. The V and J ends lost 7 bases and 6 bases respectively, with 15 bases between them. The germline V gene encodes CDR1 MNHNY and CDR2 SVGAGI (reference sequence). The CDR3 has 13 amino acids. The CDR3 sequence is CASTPRAVSEAFF. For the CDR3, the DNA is TGTGCCAGCACTCCACGCGCCGTCTCTGAAGCTTTCTTT.

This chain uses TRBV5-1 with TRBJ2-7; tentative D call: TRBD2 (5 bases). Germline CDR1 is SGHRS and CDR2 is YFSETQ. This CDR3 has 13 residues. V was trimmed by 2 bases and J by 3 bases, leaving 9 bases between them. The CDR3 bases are TGCGCCAGCAGCTTAGGAGACTACTACGAGCAGTACTTC. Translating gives CASSLGDYYEQYF.

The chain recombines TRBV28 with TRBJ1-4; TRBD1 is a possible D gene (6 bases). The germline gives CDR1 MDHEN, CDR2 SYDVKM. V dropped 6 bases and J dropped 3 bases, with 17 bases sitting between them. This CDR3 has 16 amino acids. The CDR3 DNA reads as TGTGCCAGCAGGGAAACAGGGACGGGGTCTAATGAAAAACTGTTTTTT. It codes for CASRETGTGSNEKLFF.

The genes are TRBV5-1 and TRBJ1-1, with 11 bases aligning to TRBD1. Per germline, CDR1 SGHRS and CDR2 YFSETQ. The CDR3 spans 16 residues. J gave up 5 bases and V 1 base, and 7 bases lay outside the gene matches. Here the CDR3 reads CASSLSGTGGSTEAFF. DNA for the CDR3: TGCGCCAGCAGCTTGTCCGGGACAGGGGGATCGACTGAAGCTTTCTTT.

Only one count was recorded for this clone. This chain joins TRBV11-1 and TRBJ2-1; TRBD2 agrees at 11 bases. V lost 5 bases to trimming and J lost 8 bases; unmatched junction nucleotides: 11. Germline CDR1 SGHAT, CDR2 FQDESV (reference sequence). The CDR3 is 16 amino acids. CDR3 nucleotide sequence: TGTGCCAGCAGCCGCCAGACTAGCGGGGAGGCCTATGAGCAGTTCTTC. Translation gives CASSRQTSGEAYEQFF.

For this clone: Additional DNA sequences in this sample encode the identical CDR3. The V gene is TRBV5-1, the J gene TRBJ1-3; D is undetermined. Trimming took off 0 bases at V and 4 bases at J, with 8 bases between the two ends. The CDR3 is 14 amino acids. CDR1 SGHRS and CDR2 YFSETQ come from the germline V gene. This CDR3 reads CASSLAGLGNTIYF. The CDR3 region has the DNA TGCGCCAGCAGCTTGGCCGGACTCGGAAACACCATATATTTT.

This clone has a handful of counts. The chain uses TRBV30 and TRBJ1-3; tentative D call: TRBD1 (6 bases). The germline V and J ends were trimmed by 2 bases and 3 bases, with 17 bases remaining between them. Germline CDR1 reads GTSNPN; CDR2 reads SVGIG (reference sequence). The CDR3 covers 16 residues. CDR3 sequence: CAWSWGQDFFGNTIYF. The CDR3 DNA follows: TGTGCCTGGAGTTGGGGGCAGGACTTCTTTGGAAACACCATATATTTT.

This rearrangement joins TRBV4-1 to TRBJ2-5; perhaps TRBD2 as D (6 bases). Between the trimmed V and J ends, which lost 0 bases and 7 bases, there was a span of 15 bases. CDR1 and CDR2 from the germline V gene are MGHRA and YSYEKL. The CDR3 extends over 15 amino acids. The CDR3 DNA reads TGCGCCAGCAGCCAAGAAGGTGGGGGGATGGGGACCCAGTACTTC. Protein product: CASSQEGGGMGTQYF.

CDR3 residues: CASSFGGYGYTF. The CDR3 DNA sequence: TGTGCCAGCAGTTTCGGCGGGTATGGCTACACCTTC. V usage is TRBV28 and J usage is TRBJ1-2, with D unresolved. The CDR3 contains 12 residues. V was shortened by 3 bases and J by 5 bases, with 7 bases between the two germline ends. CDR1 and CDR2 (germline): MDHEN, SYDVKM.

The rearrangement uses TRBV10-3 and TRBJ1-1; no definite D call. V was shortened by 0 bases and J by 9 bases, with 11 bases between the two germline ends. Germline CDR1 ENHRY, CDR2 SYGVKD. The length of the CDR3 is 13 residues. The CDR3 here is CAISESPGGQAFF. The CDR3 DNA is TGTGCCATCAGTGAGTCTCCCGGAGGTCAAGCTTTCTTT.

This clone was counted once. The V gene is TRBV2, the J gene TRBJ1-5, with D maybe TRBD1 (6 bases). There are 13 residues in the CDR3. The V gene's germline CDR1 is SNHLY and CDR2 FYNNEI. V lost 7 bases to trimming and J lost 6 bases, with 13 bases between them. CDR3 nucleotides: TGTGCCAGCACACAGGGAACGGGTCAGCCCCAGCATTTT. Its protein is CASTQGTGQPQHF.

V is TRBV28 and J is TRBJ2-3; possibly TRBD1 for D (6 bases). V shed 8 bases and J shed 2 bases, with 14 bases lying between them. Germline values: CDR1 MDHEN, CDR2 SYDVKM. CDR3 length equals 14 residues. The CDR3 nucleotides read TGTGCCAGCCTGACAGGTTCCGCCACAGATACGCAGTATTTT. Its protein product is CASLTGSATDTQYF.

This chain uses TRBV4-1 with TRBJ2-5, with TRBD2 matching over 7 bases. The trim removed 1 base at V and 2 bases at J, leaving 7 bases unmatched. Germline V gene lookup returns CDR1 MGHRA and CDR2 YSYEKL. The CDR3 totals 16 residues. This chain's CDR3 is CASSQAPSSGQETQYF. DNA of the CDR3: TGCGCCAGCAGCCAAGCCCCCTCTAGCGGTCAAGAGACCCAGTACTTC.